These T cell receptor beta chains were read from a single sample in a study of T-cell reconstitution after alpha-beta-depleted transplantation in children. TCRdb reanalysed the PCR reads using MiXCR and keeps one entry per CDR3 protein. The sample has 200,000 to 250,000 distinct CDR3 sequences; approximately 9.8% are singletons. This sample comprised PBMCs from the stem cell graft donor, obtained from the stem cell graft. These receptors were collected from a human donor who donated a stem cell graft to a child with SCID. The CDR3 runs from the conserved cysteine through the conserved F or W. D genes are given only for firm matches. Not all rows give a size; the values are once, few, many and, for expanded clones, a class.

v_call	d_call	j_call	clone_size	cdr3_nt	cdr3_aa
TRBV29-1	.	TRBJ2-1	many	TGCAGCGTTGAAAAACTTCGCCACTACGGTGAGCAGTTCTTC	CSVEKLRHYGEQFF
TRBV28	.	TRBJ1-6	many	TGTGCCAGCACCGGGAGCTCCTATAATTCACCCCTCCACTTT	CASTGSSYNSPLHF
TRBV18	.	TRBJ2-7	few	TGTGCCAGCTCATGGCAGGGAGGCGAAGAGCAGTACTTC	CASSWQGGEEQYF
TRBV5-1	.	TRBJ2-2	many	TGCGCCAGCAGCTTGTTCGGGCAGGACACCGGGGAGCTGTTTTTT	CASSLFGQDTGELFF
TRBV12-3/TRBV12-4	TRBD1	TRBJ2-7	many	TGTGCCAGCAGTCCCTCCGGGACAGGGACCTACGAGCAGTACTTC	CASSPSGTGTYEQYF
TRBV9	TRBD2	TRBJ2-5	many	TGTGCCAGCAGCCCTTCGTCTAGCGGGGGAATTCAAGAGACCCAGTACTTC	CASSPSSSGGIQETQYF
TRBV5-1	.	TRBJ1-1	many	TGCGCCAGCAGCTTTGCAGGCAGGTTGAACACTGAAGCTTTCTTT	CASSFAGRLNTEAFF
TRBV4-1	TRBD2	TRBJ2-1	.	TGCGCCAGCAGCCAAATCCTAGCGGGGGTTTTCAACGAGCAGTTCTTC	CASSQILAGVFNEQFF
TRBV25-1	.	TRBJ2-6	many	TGTGCCAGCGAATTCTCTGGGGCCAACGTCCTGACTTTC	CASEFSGANVLTF
TRBV5-1	.	TRBJ2-3	many	TGCGCCAGCAGCTTGGATGGGGTTAAGGCAGATACGCAGTATTTT	CASSLDGVKADTQYF
TRBV30	.	TRBJ2-7	.	TGTGCCTGGACCCCCCTCGCGACTGGCCCTTTCATCTACGAGCAGTACTTC	CAWTPLATGPFIYEQYF
TRBV18	.	TRBJ2-7	.	TGTGCCAGCTCACCAGACCGCTTTTATGAGCAGTACTTC	CASSPDRFYEQYF
TRBV5-1	TRBD1	TRBJ1-4	many	TGCGCCAGCAGCTCTTTAACAGGGGGCGCAGAGGAAAAACTGTTTTTT	CASSSLTGGAEEKLFF
TRBV20-1	.	TRBJ2-5	.	TGCAGCGTTGGGGGGTCGGGGCAAGAGACCCAGTACTTC	CSVGGSGQETQYF
TRBV6-2/TRBV6-3	.	TRBJ1-5	many	TGTGCCAGCAGTTACGCCATGACGGGAAATCAGCCCCAGCATTTT	CASSYAMTGNQPQHF
TRBV25-1	.	TRBJ1-1	.	TGTGCCAGCAGTGAATCGTACGGGGAGAAAGCTTTCTTT	CASSESYGEKAFF
TRBV20-1	.	TRBJ2-1	many	TGCAGTGCTAGACTCCAAGGGAGCTCCTACAATGAGCAGTTCTTC	CSARLQGSSYNEQFF
TRBV15	.	TRBJ1-4	many	TGTGCCACCAGCCCCCATGGCGGGGATCCAACTAATGAAAAACTGTTTTTT	CATSPHGGDPTNEKLFF
TRBV5-4	TRBD1	TRBJ2-3	many	TGTGCCAGCAGCTTTGGGACAGGAGCTTTTGGTAGTACGCAGTATTTT	CASSFGTGAFGSTQYF
TRBV10-3	.	TRBJ2-1	many	TGTGCCATCAGTGAGACAGCAAACGAGCAGTTCTTC	CAISETANEQFF
TRBV6-1	TRBD2	TRBJ2-1	many	TGTGCCAGCAACATAGCGGGGGGGTCCTACAATGAGCAGTTCTTC	CASNIAGGSYNEQFF
TRBV21-1	.	TRBJ2-7	many	TGTGCCAGCAGCTCAGGCTCACCCCCTTTGGCCTACGAGCAGTACTTC	CASSSGSPPLAYEQYF
TRBV28	.	TRBJ2-3	many	TGTGCCAGCAGTTTAGGGGTAAGGGGGGGCGCAGATACGCAGTATTTT	CASSLGVRGGADTQYF
TRBV14	.	TRBJ2-5	few	TGTGCCAGCAGCCCAGTCAGGGTGGGGCCAGAGACCCAGTACTTC	CASSPVRVGPETQYF
TRBV5-1	.	TRBJ2-7	.	TGCGCCAGCAGCTTGCAAGGGCGTCGCGACGAGCAGTACTTC	CASSLQGRRDEQYF
TRBV7-9	.	TRBJ2-2	many	TGTGCCAGCAGCTTAGGTGGCAGCACGAACACCGGGGAGCTGTTTTTT	CASSLGGSTNTGELFF
TRBV29-1	.	TRBJ1-1	many	TGCAGCGTTGAAGTTAGATACGCACTTGGGGGGACTGAAGCTTTCTTT	CSVEVRYALGGTEAFF
TRBV29-1	.	TRBJ1-3	many	TGCAGCGTTGAAGGAATGGGAGAAAATGGGGACACCATATATTTT	CSVEGMGENGDTIYF
TRBV5-4	.	TRBJ2-5	few	TGTGCCAGCAGCTCATGGACAGCTCAAGAGACCCAGTACTTC	CASSSWTAQETQYF
TRBV7-3	TRBD1	TRBJ1-2	many	TGTGCCAGCAGCGACGGGACAGGGGCAGCTAACTATGGCTACACCTTC	CASSDGTGAANYGYTF
TRBV9	.	TRBJ2-1	many	TGTGCCAGCAGCTTCACGGGTTCCTACAATGAGCAGTTCTTC	CASSFTGSYNEQFF
TRBV12-3/TRBV12-4	TRBD1	TRBJ1-1	many	TGTGCCAGCAGTTTTTGGGACAGACGTAACACTGAAGCTTTCTTT	CASSFWDRRNTEAFF
TRBV28	.	TRBJ1-5	.	TGTGCCAGCAGTTTACCCAGGTATAGCAATCAGCCCCAGCATTTT	CASSLPRYSNQPQHF
TRBV5-1	TRBD1	TRBJ2-7	few	TGCGCCAGCAGCCGGGACAGGGTTAGCTCCTACGAGCAGTACTTC	CASSRDRVSSYEQYF
TRBV5-1	.	TRBJ1-2	.	TGCGCCAGCAGCTTGAGGGGACAAAACTATGGCTACACCTTC	CASSLRGQNYGYTF
TRBV6-5	.	TRBJ2-2	many	TGTGCCAGCAGTTACTCCCAGGGAAGCGCCGGGGAGCTGTTTTTT	CASSYSQGSAGELFF
TRBV13	.	TRBJ2-5	few	TGTGCCAGCAGCTTACAGGATATCGGCGGGGGCGCGACCCAGTACTTC	CASSLQDIGGGATQYF
TRBV5-6	TRBD1	TRBJ1-5	many	TGTGCCAGCAGCTACCGGGACAGTGGCCAGCCCCAGCATTTT	CASSYRDSGQPQHF
TRBV20-1	.	TRBJ1-2	many	TGCAGTGCCGGGGTGTCGGGAGGCGATGGCTACACCTTC	CSAGVSGGDGYTF
TRBV7-8	.	TRBJ2-1	many	TGTGCCAGCAGCCGGGACGCCCCAACCTACAATGAGCAGTTCTTC	CASSRDAPTYNEQFF
TRBV7-6	.	TRBJ1-6	.	TGTGCCAGCAGCTTACAGGGGCCGGGCCAGGGGTCACCCCTCCACTTT	CASSLQGPGQGSPLHF
TRBV5-1	.	TRBJ1-2	many	TGCGCCAGCAGCTTGGGGCAGGGAGTAAGATATGGCTACACCTTC	CASSLGQGVRYGYTF
TRBV11-3	TRBD2	TRBJ2-5	few	TGTGCCAGCAGCCCAAGACCTCCCCTGACTCTAGCGGGGGGCTTGGGAGAGACCCAGTACTTC	CASSPRPPLTLAGGLGETQYF
TRBV12-3/TRBV12-4	TRBD2	TRBJ2-3	many	TGTGCCAGCCTGATGGGACTAGCAGGAGATACGCAGTATTTT	CASLMGLAGDTQYF
TRBV9	.	TRBJ1-2	many	TGTGCCAGCAGCACCGGGGTAGGGTCCTATGGCTACACCTTC	CASSTGVGSYGYTF
TRBV5-1	.	TRBJ1-5	many	TGCGCCAGCAGCTTGGATGGCGGCAGCAATCAGCCCCAGCATTTT	CASSLDGGSNQPQHF
TRBV18	TRBD2	TRBJ2-7	.	TGTGCCAGCTCACCCCTAGCGGAGCTGAGCGAGCAGTACTTC	CASSPLAELSEQYF
TRBV20-1	.	TRBJ1-5	many	TGCAGTGTCCAGGACCCGGGGGGTCGGGGCAATCAGCCCCAGCATTTT	CSVQDPGGRGNQPQHF
TRBV20-1	TRBD2	TRBJ2-7	many	TGCAGTGCTTCCCGACTAGCGGACACCTACGAGCAGTACTTC	CSASRLADTYEQYF
TRBV10-3	.	TRBJ1-5	.	TGTGCCATCAGTGAGAGGACCTCAGACGGGACGGCCAATCAGCCCCAGCATTTT	CAISERTSDGTANQPQHF
TRBV5-1	.	TRBJ1-4	many	TGCGCCAGCAGCTTGGAAGGGGCGCGGGAAAAACTGTTTTTT	CASSLEGAREKLFF
TRBV5-1	TRBD2	TRBJ2-1	many	TGCGCCAGCAGCTTGTTCCCGACTAGCGGGGGATATGAGCAGTTCTTC	CASSLFPTSGGYEQFF
TRBV5-1	.	TRBJ1-5	many	TGCGCCAGCAGCCTGGACGGCTCCAATCAGCCCCAGCATTTT	CASSLDGSNQPQHF
TRBV29-1	TRBD1	TRBJ1-4	.	TGCAGCGCCGCCGGGTGGACAGGGGTTAATGAAAAACTGTTTTTT	CSAAGWTGVNEKLFF
TRBV5-1	.	TRBJ2-7	many	TGCGCCAGCAGCTTCGAGGGACACCTCTACGAGCAGTACTTC	CASSFEGHLYEQYF
TRBV5-1	.	TRBJ1-1	.	TGCGCCAGCAGCTTAGATTCGACGAACACTGAAGCTTTCTTT	CASSLDSTNTEAFF